Below are 24 T cell receptor beta chains sequenced from a single sample in a study of identical twins. TCRdb recomputed calls from the 5' RACE reads with MiXCR, one row per CDR3 protein. The repertoire holds about 210,000 distinct CDR3 sequences, with less than 10% as singletons. The sequenced material came from memory (CD45RO+) T cells sorted from blood. The receptors shown here come from a woman between 18 and 29 years old in good health.

This clonotype appeared a few times. The chain carries TRBV5-1 and TRBJ2-7, with TRBD2 matching 11 bases. The CDR3 extends over 15 amino acids. V shed 4 bases and J 6 bases; nucleotides not matched to a gene: 9. Germline V gene data show CDR1 as SGHRS and CDR2 as YFSETQ. This CDR3 is CASSPGTSGLGEQYF. For the CDR3, the DNA is TGCGCCAGCAGCCCCGGGACTAGCGGCCTGGGCGAGCAGTACTTC. The variable domain in full, with the rest retrieved from reference TRBV5-1 and TRBJ2-7, is KAGVTQTPRYLIKTRGQQVTLSCSPISGHRSVSWYQQTPGQGLQFLFEYFSETQRNKGNFPGRFSGRQFSNSRSEMNVSTLELGDSALYLCASSPGTSGLGEQYFGPGTRLTVT.

The table lists this clonotype with a few counts. The chain joins TRBV4-2 to TRBJ1-2; no definite D call. Germline lookup yields CDR1 LGHNA and CDR2 YNFKEQ. Trimming cost V 0 bases and J 3 bases, with 8 bases left between them. There are 14 residues in the CDR3. CDR3: CASSQESRDYGYTF. The DNA of the CDR3 is TGTGCCAGCAGCCAAGAGTCCCGAGACTATGGCTACACCTTC.

This clonotype was counted only a few times. The chain links TRBV29-1 to TRBJ2-6; D remains ambiguous. Trimming left V 5 bases short and J 2 bases short, with 10 bases between. The CDR3 spans 14 residues. The V gene's germline CDR1 is SQVTM and CDR2 ANQGSEA. Written as DNA, the CDR3 is TGCAGCGTTCCAGACTGGGCTGGGGCCAACGTCCTGACTTTC. This encodes CSVPDWAGANVLTF.

A few counts support this clonotype. DNA of the CDR3: TGCGCCAGCAGCTTCCCTGACAGGGCTCTCGATGAAGCTTTCTTT. This codes for CASSFPDRALDEAFF. The chain carries TRBV5-1 and TRBJ1-1; TRBD1 agrees at 7 bases. The CDR3 has 15 amino acids. Germline values: CDR1 SGHRS, CDR2 YFSETQ. With V trimmed by 2 bases and J by 7 bases, 11 bases remained unmatched.

This clonotype turned up a few times. The rearrangement joins TRBV20-1 to TRBJ2-1, with TRBD2 identical over 12 bases. In germline, CDR1 is DFQATT, CDR2 SNEGSKA (reference sequence). The trim removed 3 bases at V and 7 bases at J, leaving 7 bases unmatched. The CDR3 has 15 residues. CDR3 in amino acids: CSASPGLAGRNEQFF. The CDR3 DNA is TGCAGTGCTAGTCCCGGACTAGCGGGGCGAAATGAGCAGTTCTTC.

This clonotype was recorded at least ten times. Germline is not matched at one junction end, which may reflect a read error. The chain links TRBV5-1 to TRBJ2-5; no reliable D call. CDR1 is SGHRS, CDR2 YFSETQ, per germline. This CDR3 contains 12 residues. For the CDR3, the DNA is TGCGCCAGCCACCTCGCACAAGGGACCCAGTACTTC. This encodes CASHLAQGTQYF. Combining the CDR3 with reference TRBV5-1 and TRBJ2-5 gives the whole variable domain KAGVTQTPRYLIKTRGQQVTLSCSPISGHRSVSWYQQTPGQGLQFLFEYFSETQRNKGNFPGRFSGRQFSNSRSEMNVSTLELGDSALYLCASHLAQGTQYFGPGTRLLVL.

The chain recombines TRBV2 with TRBJ2-4; TRBD2 is a possible D gene (6 bases). CDR3 length: 16 amino acids. Germline V lookup: CDR1 SNHLY, CDR2 FYNNEI. Trimming took off 6 bases at V and 0 bases at J, with 15 bases between the two ends. In DNA, the CDR3 is TGTGCCAGCAGCGCCGGGCGGGGAAGAGCCAAAAACATTCAGTACTTC. This gives the protein CASSAGRGRAKNIQYF. The full variable domain, completed using reference TRBV2 and TRBJ2-4, is EPEVTQTPSHQVTQMGQEVILRCVPISNHLYFYWYRQILGQKVEFLVSFYNNEISEKSEIFDDQFSVERPDGSNFTLKIRSTKLEDSAMYFCASSAGRGRAKNIQYFGAGTRLSVL.

This clonotype turned up a few times. J is TRBJ2-1 and V is TRBV20-1; 13 bases fit TRBD2. J was trimmed by 9 bases and V by 3 bases; bases with no gene match: 11. The germline CDR1 and CDR2 sequences are DFQATT and SNEGSKA (reference sequence). The CDR3 is made up of 16 amino acids. CDR3 amino acids: CSASYRTSGRTVEQFF. The CDR3 region has the DNA TGCAGTGCTAGTTATAGGACTAGCGGGAGAACGGTTGAGCAGTTCTTC.

This clonotype was counted only a few times. This rearrangement joins TRBV7-2 to TRBJ2-7; D is tentatively TRBD1 or TRBD2 (5 bases each). The CDR3 has 14 amino acids. V lost 6 bases and J 3 bases, leaving 15 bases between the germline ends. Germline-derived CDR1 and CDR2 are SGHTA and FQGNSA. This CDR3 reads CASSSRDGIYEQYF. CDR3 coding DNA: TGTGCCAGCAGTTCTCGGGACGGAATCTACGAGCAGTACTTC.

There are a few counts of this clonotype. The chain carries TRBV27 and TRBJ2-1, with 7 bases fitting TRBD2. This CDR3 is built from 15 residues. The germline gives CDR1 MNHEY, CDR2 SMNVEV (reference sequence). The trim removed 7 bases at V and 6 bases at J, leaving 12 bases unmatched. CDR3 in amino acids: CASTPEFPGGNEQFF. In DNA, the CDR3 is TGTGCCAGCACCCCCGAGTTCCCGGGGGGCAATGAGCAGTTCTTC.

The chain carries TRBV5-6 and TRBJ1-5; D unclear. Germline lookup yields CDR1 SGHDT and CDR2 YYEEEE. The V end was cut by 1 base, the J end by 7 bases, with 6 bases between. CDR3 length: 12 amino acids. The CDR3 coding sequence is TGTGCCAGCAGCTTGACTGGCCAGCCCCAGCATTTT. It translates to CASSLTGQPQHF.

This clonotype occurred many times. The V call is TRBV27, the J call TRBJ1-1, with TRBD1 identical over 10 bases. The CDR3 runs to 18 residues. With 2 bases clipped from V and 0 bases from J, the junction kept 9 bases outside the gene matches. Germline CDR1 and CDR2: MNHEY and SMNVEV (reference sequence). CDR3 DNA: TGTGCCAGCAGTTTAGTCTTTGGGACAGGGGACATGAACACTGAAGCTTTCTTT. This translates into CASSLVFGTGDMNTEAFF.

The chain uses TRBV11-2 and TRBJ1-1; TRBD1 matches 8 bases. This CDR3 spans 15 amino acids. Looked up from germline, CDR1 is SGHAT and CDR2 is FQNNGV. Germline trimming cut 2 bases from V and 5 bases from J; bases unmatched to any gene: 7. CDR3 sequence (DNA): TGTGCCAGCAGCTTAACTACAGGGGGGACTACTGAAGCTTTCTTT. As protein: CASSLTTGGTTEAFF.

Only a few counts were recorded for this clonotype. The CDR3 spells CASSLVLDIAYEQYF. The CDR3 bases are TGTGCCAGCAGCTTAGTGCTGGACATCGCCTACGAGCAGTACTTC. This chain uses TRBV7-8 with TRBJ2-7, with a weak D call TRBD1 (5 bases). The length of the CDR3 is 15 residues. The germline CDR1 and CDR2 sequences are SGHVS and FQNEAQ. Trimming left V 1 base short and J 2 bases short, with 12 bases between. Based on the CDR3 plus reference TRBV7-8 and TRBJ2-7, the full variable domain is GAGVSQSPRYKVAKRGQDVALRCDPISGHVSLFWYQQALGQGPEFLTYFQNEAQLDKSGLPSDRFFAERPEGSVSTLKIQRTQQEDSAVYLCASSLVLDIAYEQYFGPGTRLTVT.

This clonotype appeared a few times. The chain is built from TRBV20-1 and TRBJ2-7, with 8 nucleotides matching TRBD2. Trimming at V came to 1 base and at J to 3 bases, leaving 11 bases not matched to a gene. The germline gives CDR1 DFQATT, CDR2 SNEGSKA (reference sequence). CDR3 length equals 16 residues. As DNA, the CDR3 is TGCAGTGCTAGAGCGGGTAGCGGGACCCAACACTACGAGCAGTACTTC. It yields the protein CSARAGSGTQHYEQYF.

The chain couples TRBV12-3 or TRBV12-4 to TRBJ1-1, with a tentative D call TRBD1 (5 bases). The V and J ends lost 8 bases and 1 base respectively, with 14 bases between them. This CDR3 spans 14 amino acids. The CDR3: CASAAGPPNTEAFF. The CDR3 DNA is TGTGCCAGCGCGGCGGGGCCGCCGAACACTGAAGCTTTCTTT.

This clonotype was observed a handful of times. The chain has TRBV15 and TRBJ1-6; D ambiguous. Trimming shortened V by 3 bases and J by 7 bases, and 10 bases separated the two germline ends. CDR1 LNHNV and CDR2 YYDKDF come from the germline V gene (reference sequence). CDR3 length: 14 amino acids. The CDR3 DNA reads as TGTGCCACCAGCAGTCCGGCAGACAATTCACCCCTCCACTTT. As protein: CATSSPADNSPLHF.

This clonotype was seen a few times. The gene calls are TRBV6-5 and TRBJ1-2, with 10 bases aligning to TRBD1. Germline V gene data show CDR1 as MNHEY and CDR2 as SVGAGI. The ends lost 0 bases at V and 8 bases at J; junction bases unmatched: 15. There are 18 residues in the CDR3. The CDR3 is CASSYSYSLGTGVFGYTF. CDR3 bases: TGTGCCAGCAGTTACTCGTATAGTCTGGGGACAGGGGTATTCGGCTACACCTTC.

This clonotype was seen a handful of times. The chain is built from TRBV2 and TRBJ2-7; D remains ambiguous. V was pared by 1 base and J by 3 bases, with 1 base between. This CDR3 spans 11 amino acids. Germline CDR1 SNHLY, CDR2 FYNNEI. CDR3 loop: CASSEDYEQYF. The DNA for the CDR3 is TGTGCCAGCAGTGAAGACTACGAGCAGTACTTC.

This clonotype was recorded a few times. J is TRBJ1-2 and V is TRBV6-6; maybe TRBD1 (5 bases). The CDR3 contains 13 residues. Between the trimmed V and J ends, which lost 0 bases and 7 bases, there was a span of 9 bases. Germline V gene sequence: CDR1 MNHNY, CDR2 SVGAGI (reference sequence). The CDR3 DNA reads TGTGCCAGCAGTTACTCGTCCGGGGCTGGCTACACCTTC. Translating gives CASSYSSGAGYTF.

This clonotype appeared a few times. The V and J genes are TRBV12-3 or TRBV12-4 and TRBJ2-1; 11 bases line up with TRBD2. This CDR3 has 13 amino acids. V lost 8 bases, J lost 5 bases, and 2 bases stayed unmatched. The CDR3 here is CASASGGNNEQFF. The DNA of the CDR3 is TGTGCCAGCGCTAGCGGGGGGAACAATGAGCAGTTCTTC.

The rearrangement joins TRBV4-1 to TRBJ2-1, with 7 nucleotides matching TRBD2. CDR3 length: 17 residues. Germline CDR1 reads MGHRA; CDR2 reads YSYEKL. V shed 4 bases and J 7 bases; nucleotides not matched to a gene: 16. The CDR3 loop reads CASSRLSGVVRGNEQFF. In DNA, the CDR3 is TGCGCCAGCAGCCGGCTGTCAGGAGTCGTGCGGGGGAATGAGCAGTTCTTC.

This clonotype was seen once. This rearrangement joins TRBV29-1 to TRBJ2-7; TRBD1 is a possible D gene (6 bases). V was cut by 7 bases and J by 4 bases, with 14 bases left in between. The CDR3 loop spans 12 amino acids. Looked up from germline, CDR1 is SQVTM and CDR2 is ANQGSEA. CDR3 loop: CSAGTYPYEQYF. The CDR3 region has the DNA TGCAGCGCCGGGACATACCCTTACGAGCAGTACTTC.

This sequence joins TRBV19 and TRBJ1-1; TRBD1 agrees at 7 bases. The CDR3 loop spans 15 amino acids. The junction had 10 bases not matched to a gene; V was cut back by 1 base and J by 8 bases. Germline CDR1 LNHDA, CDR2 SQIVND (reference sequence). For the CDR3, the DNA is TGTGCCAGTAGTATAGTCCGGACAGGAGGCGAAGAAGCTTTCTTT. Translation gives CASSIVRTGGEEAFF.